These 3 T cell receptor beta chains originate from one sample sequenced in a study of T cell repertoires in cytomegalovirus infection. TCRdb redid the calling of the reads with MiXCR, one entry per CDR3 protein. The sample contains about 450,000 distinct CDR3 sequences, roughly a third of which appear only once. Sequencing was done on a sample of PBMCs. Source of these receptors: a human donor in good health (CMV status not recorded). Some clones in this sample may be carry-over from other donors' samples.

In this sample, this clonotype turned up many times. This chain links TRBV7-2 with TRBJ1-1; D unclear. Germline CDR1 SGHTA, CDR2 FQGNSA. CDR3 length: 14 amino acids. The V and J ends lost 5 bases and 5 bases respectively, with 15 bases between them. The CDR3 nucleotides are TGTGCCAGCAGCACGGACGGGGTCAGAACTGAAGCTTTCTTT. Translation gives CASSTDGVRTEAFF.

V and J are TRBV6-2 or TRBV6-3 and TRBJ2-7; TRBD1 might be the D (6 bases). Trimming removed 8 bases at V and 4 bases at J, with 24 bases between. The CDR3 is 16 residues long. Germline V gene sequence: CDR1 MNHEY, CDR2 SVGEGT. CDR3 residues: CASGDPHRDKHYEQYF. The CDR3 DNA reads TGTGCCAGCGGGGACCCTCACCGGGACAAACATTACGAGCAGTACTTC.

This clonotype was seen a few times. The chain is built from TRBV6-5 and TRBJ1-1; 7 bases map to TRBD1. The CDR3 consists of 14 residues. V lost 2 bases and J lost 5; bases outside the gene matches: 5. The germline gives CDR1 MNHEY, CDR2 SVGAGI. The CDR3 reads CASSYRGLGTEAFF. In DNA, the CDR3 is TGTGCCAGCAGTTACAGGGGGCTCGGGACTGAAGCTTTCTTT.